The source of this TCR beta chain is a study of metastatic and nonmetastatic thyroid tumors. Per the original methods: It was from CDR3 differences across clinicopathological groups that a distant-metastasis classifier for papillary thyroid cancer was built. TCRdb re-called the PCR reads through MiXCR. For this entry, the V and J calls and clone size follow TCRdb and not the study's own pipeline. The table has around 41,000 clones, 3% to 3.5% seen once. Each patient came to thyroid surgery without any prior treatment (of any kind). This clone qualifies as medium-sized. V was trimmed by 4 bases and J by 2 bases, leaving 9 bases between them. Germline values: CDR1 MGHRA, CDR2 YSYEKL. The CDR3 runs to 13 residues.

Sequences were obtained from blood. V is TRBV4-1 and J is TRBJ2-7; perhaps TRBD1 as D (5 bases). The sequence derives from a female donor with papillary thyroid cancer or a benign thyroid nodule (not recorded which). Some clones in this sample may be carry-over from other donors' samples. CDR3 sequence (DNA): TGCGCCAGCAGCCTGACAGAGACCTACGAGCAGTACTTC. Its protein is CASSLTETYEQYF.